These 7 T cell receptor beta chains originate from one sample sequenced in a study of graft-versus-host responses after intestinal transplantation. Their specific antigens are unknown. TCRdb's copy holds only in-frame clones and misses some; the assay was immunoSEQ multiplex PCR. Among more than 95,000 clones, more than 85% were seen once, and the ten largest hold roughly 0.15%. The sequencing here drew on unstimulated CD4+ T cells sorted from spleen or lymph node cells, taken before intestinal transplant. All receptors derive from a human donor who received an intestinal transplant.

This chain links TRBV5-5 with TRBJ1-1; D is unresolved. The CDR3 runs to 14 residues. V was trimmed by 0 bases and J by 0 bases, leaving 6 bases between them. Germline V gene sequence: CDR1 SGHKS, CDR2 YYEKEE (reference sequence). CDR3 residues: CASSLARMNTEAFF. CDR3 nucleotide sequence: TGTGCCAGCAGCTTGGCCAGGATGAACACTGAAGCTTTCTTT.

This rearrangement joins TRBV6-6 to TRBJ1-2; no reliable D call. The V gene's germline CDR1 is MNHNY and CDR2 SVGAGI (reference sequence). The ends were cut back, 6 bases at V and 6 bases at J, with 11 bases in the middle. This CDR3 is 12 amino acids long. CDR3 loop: CASSPEVNGYTF. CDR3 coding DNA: TGTGCCAGCAGCCCGGAGGTGAATGGCTACACCTTC.

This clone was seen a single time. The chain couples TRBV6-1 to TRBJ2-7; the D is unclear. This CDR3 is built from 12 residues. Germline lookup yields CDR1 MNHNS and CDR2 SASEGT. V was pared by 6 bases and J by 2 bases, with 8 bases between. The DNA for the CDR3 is TGTGCCAGCAGCGAAACGGCCTACGAGCAGTACTTC. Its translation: CASSETAYEQYF.

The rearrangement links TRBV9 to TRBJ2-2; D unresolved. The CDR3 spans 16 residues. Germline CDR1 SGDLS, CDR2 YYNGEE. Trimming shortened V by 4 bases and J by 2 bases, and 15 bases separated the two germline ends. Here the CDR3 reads CASSSRSTLNTGELFF. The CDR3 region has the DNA TGTGCCAGCAGCTCACGTTCGACACTTAACACCGGGGAGCTGTTTTTT. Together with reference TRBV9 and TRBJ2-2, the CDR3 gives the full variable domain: DSGVTQTPKHLITATGQRVTLRCSPRSGDLSVYWYQQSLDQGLQFLIQYYNGEERAKGNILERFSAQQFPDLHSELNLSSLELGDSALYFCASSSRSTLNTGELFFGEGSRLTVL.

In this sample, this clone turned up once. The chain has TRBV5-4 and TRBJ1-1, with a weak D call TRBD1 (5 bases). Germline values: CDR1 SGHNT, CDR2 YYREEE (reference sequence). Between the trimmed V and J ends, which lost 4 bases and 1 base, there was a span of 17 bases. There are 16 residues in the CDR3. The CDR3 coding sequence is TGTGCCAGCAGCCCCGGTTTTAGGGGCCCGAACACTGAAGCTTTCTTT. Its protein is CASSPGFRGPNTEAFF.

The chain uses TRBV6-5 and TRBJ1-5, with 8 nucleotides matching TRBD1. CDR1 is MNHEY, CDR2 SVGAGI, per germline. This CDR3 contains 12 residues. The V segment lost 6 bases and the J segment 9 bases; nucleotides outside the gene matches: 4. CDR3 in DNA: TGTGCCAGCAGCCCAGGACAGGGGCCCCAGCATTTT. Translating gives CASSPGQGPQHF.

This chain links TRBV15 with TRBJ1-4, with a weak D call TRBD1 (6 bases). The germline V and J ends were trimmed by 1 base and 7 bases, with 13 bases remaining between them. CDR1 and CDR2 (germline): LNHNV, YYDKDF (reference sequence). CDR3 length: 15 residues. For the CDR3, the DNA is TGTGCCACCAGCAGAGGCGGGGGGGGGCGTGAAAAACTGTTTTTT. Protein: CATSRGGGGREKLFF.